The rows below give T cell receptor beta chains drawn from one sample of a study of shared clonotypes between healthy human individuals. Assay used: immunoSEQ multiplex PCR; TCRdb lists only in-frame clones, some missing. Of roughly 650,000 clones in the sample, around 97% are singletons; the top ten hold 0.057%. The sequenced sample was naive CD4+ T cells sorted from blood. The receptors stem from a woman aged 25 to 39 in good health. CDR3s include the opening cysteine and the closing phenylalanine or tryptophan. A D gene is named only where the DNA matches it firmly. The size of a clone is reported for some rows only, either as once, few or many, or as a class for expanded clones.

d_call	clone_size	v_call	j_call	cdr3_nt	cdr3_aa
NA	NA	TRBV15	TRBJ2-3	TGTGCCACCAGCAGAGATTTGGGCCTCACAGATACGCAGTATTTT	CATSRDLGLTDTQYF
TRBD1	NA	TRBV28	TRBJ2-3	TGTGCCAGCAAGGCCCCCAGGGGGCGCGCGGATACGCAGTATTTT	CASKAPRGRADTQYF
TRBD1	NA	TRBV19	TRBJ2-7	TGTGCCAGTAGTACTGGCGCCGGGACAGGGGGCTACGAGCAGTACTTC	CASSTGAGTGGYEQYF
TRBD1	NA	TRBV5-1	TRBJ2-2	TGCGCCAGCAGCTGGGGGACAGGGGAAGACACCGGGGAGCTGTTTTTT	CASSWGTGEDTGELFF
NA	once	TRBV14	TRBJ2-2	TGTGCCAGCAGCCAAGATCGGTGGGGGGGGCACACCGGGGAGCTGTTTTTT	CASSQDRWGGHTGELFF
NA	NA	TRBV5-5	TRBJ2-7	TGTGCCAGCAGCTTCCGGACCAACCTCTACGAGCAGTACTTC	CASSFRTNLYEQYF
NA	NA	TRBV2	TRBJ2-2	TGTGCCAGCAGCCCCCAGGGTATCGGGGAGCTGTTTTTT	CASSPQGIGELFF
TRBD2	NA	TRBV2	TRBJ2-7	TGTGCCAGCAGCGGGACTAGCAAGTACGAGCAGTACTTC	CASSGTSKYEQYF
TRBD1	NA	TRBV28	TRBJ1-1	TGTGCCAGCAGGGCGGGACAGACGAACACTGAAGCTTTCTTT	CASRAGQTNTEAFF
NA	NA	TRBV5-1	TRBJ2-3	TGCGCCAGCAGCTTGGACGGGAGCCGGACAGATACGCAGTATTTT	CASSLDGSRTDTQYF